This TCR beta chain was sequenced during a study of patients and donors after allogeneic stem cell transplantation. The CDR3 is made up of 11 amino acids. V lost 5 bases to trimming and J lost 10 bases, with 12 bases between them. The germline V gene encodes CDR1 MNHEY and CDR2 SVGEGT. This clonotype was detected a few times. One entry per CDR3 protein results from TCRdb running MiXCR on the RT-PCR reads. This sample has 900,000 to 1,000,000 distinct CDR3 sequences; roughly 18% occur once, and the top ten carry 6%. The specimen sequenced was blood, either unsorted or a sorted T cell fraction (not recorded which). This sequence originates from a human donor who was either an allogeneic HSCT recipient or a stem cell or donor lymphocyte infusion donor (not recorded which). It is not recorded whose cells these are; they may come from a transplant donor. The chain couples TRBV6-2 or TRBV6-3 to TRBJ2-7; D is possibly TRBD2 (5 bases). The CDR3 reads CASSLGLPQYF. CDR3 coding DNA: TGTGCCAGCAGTCTTGGACTTCCCCAGTACTTC.